The 9 T cell receptor beta chains in this list originate from one sample, sequenced in a study of cytomegalovirus exposure and HLA in healthy donors. Primers included in the PCR were 60 Vbeta and 13 Jbeta primers. Only in-frame clones appear in the TCRdb table, and some are missing; sequencing was by immunoSEQ multiplex PCR. Of some 150,000 clones in the sample, roughly two thirds are singletons; the top ten hold approximately 3%. Sequenced sample: PBMCs. The receptors shown here come from a woman younger than 45 in good health and CMV-seronegative.

The chain employs TRBV7-3 and TRBJ2-1; tentative D call: TRBD1 (6 bases). Trimming removed 5 bases at V and 4 bases at J, with 12 bases between. The germline V gene has CDR1 SGHTA and CDR2 FQGTGA. The CDR3 totals 14 residues. The CDR3 reads CASSHRGNYNEQFF. CDR3 nucleotides: TGTGCCAGCAGCCATAGGGGGAATTACAATGAGCAGTTCTTC.

V and J are TRBV15 and TRBJ2-2; TRBD2 agrees at 7 bases. V lost 3 bases, J lost 5 bases, and 3 bases stayed unmatched. Germline V gene lookup returns CDR1 LNHNV and CDR2 YYDKDF (reference sequence). This CDR3 is built from 14 residues. The CDR3 reads CATSRGGATGELFF. CDR3 DNA: TGTGCCACCAGCAGGGGAGGGGCTACCGGGGAGCTGTTTTTT.

The chain is built from TRBV10-2 and TRBJ1-5, with TRBD1 identical over 8 bases. In germline, CDR1 is WSHSY, CDR2 SAAADI. The CDR3 length is 15 residues. With 5 bases clipped from V and 2 bases from J, the junction kept 5 bases outside the gene matches. CDR3 amino acids: CASSRTGMGNQPQHF. Here the CDR3 DNA reads TGCGCCAGCAGTAGGACAGGGATGGGCAATCAGCCCCAGCATTTT.

Of note for this clone: Other DNA variants within this sample encode the same CDR3. V is TRBV7-2 and J is TRBJ2-7; D is unresolved. The CDR3 loop spans 13 amino acids. Germline loops: CDR1 SGHTA, CDR2 FQGNSA. Trimming shortened V by 4 bases and J by 3 bases, and 10 bases separated the two germline ends. The CDR3 DNA reads as TGTGCCAGCAGCTCCCTACTTTACTACGAGCAGTACTTC. Amino acids: CASSSLLYYEQYF.

This rearrangement joins TRBV7-2 to TRBJ2-7; TRBD2 agrees at 11 bases. Trimming removed 1 base from V and 0 bases from J; junction bases left unmatched: 8. The CDR3 has 18 amino acids. Germline V gene sequence: CDR1 SGHTA, CDR2 FQGNSA. In DNA form, the CDR3 reads TGTGCCAGCAGCTTAGAGGGGCTAGCGGGAGGACGCTCCTACGAGCAGTACTTC. Its protein product is CASSLEGLAGGRSYEQYF.

The CDR3 loop reads CASNQGSGSDTQYF. DNA of the CDR3: TGTGCCAGCAACCAAGGAAGCGGGTCAGATACGCAGTATTTT. This chain links TRBV5-4 with TRBJ2-3, with D maybe TRBD2 (6 bases). The V end was cut by 6 bases, the J end by 4 bases, with 15 bases between. CDR1 is SGHNT and CDR2 is YYREEE in the germline V gene (reference sequence). The CDR3 covers 14 residues.

V and J are TRBV4-1 and TRBJ1-5, with D hard to call. CDR3 size: 15 residues. Germline CDR1 reads MGHRA; CDR2 reads YSYEKL. V gave up 1 base and J gave up 2 bases, with 9 bases separating them. This CDR3 reads CASSQGPLGNQPQHF. Written as DNA, the CDR3 is TGCGCCAGCAGCCAAGGGCCCTTGGGCAATCAGCCCCAGCATTTT.

The chain couples TRBV28 to TRBJ2-1; 9 bases are a match to TRBD2. The CDR3 covers 17 residues. Germline V gene lookup returns CDR1 MDHEN and CDR2 SYDVKM. V was pared by 5 bases and J by 5 bases, with 13 bases of the junction left unmatched. CDR3 nucleotide sequence: TGTGCCAGCAGTCCATCCCCCGGGGCGGGAGGGAACAATGAGCAGTTCTTC. This codes for CASSPSPGAGGNNEQFF.

A few counts support this clone. The genes are TRBV7-2 and TRBJ2-3; a weak D match, TRBD2 (6 bases). The germline CDR1 and CDR2 sequences are SGHTA and FQGNSA. The CDR3 spans 17 residues. V lost 3 bases and J lost 0, with 16 bases in between. The chain's CDR3 is CASSFIRGSFSTDTQYF. The CDR3 nucleotides are TGTGCCAGCAGCTTTATCCGGGGGTCCTTTAGCACAGATACGCAGTATTTT.